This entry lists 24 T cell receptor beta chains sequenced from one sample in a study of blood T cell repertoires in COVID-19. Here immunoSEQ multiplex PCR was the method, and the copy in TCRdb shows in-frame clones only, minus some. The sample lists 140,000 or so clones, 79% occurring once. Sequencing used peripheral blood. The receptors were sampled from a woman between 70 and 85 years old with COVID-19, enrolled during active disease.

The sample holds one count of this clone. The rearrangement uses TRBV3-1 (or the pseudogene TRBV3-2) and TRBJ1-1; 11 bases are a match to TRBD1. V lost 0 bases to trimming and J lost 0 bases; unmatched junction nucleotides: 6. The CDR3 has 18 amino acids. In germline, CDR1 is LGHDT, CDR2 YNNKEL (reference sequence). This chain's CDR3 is CASSQELGTGGVNTEAFF. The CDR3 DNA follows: TGTGCCAGCAGCCAAGAGTTGGGGACAGGGGGTGTGAACACTGAAGCTTTCTTT.

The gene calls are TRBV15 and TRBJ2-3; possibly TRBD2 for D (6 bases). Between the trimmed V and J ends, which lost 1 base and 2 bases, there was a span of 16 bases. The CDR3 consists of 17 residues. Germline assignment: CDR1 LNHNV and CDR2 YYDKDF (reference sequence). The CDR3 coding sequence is TGTGCCACCAGCAGAGGGACCGGGGGACTGAACACAGATACGCAGTATTTT. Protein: CATSRGTGGLNTDTQYF.

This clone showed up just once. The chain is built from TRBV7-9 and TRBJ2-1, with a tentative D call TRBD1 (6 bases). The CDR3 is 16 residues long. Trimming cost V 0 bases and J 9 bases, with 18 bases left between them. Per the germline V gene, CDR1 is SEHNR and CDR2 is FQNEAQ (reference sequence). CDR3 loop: CASSLAGYRDTSEQFF. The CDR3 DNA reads TGTGCCAGCAGCTTAGCCGGGTATCGGGACACTTCTGAGCAGTTCTTC.

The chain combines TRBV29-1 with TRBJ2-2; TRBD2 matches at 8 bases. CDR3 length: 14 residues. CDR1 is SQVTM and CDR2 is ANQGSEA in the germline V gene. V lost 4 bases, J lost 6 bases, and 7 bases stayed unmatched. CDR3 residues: CSVGGTRGAGELFF. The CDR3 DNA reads TGCAGCGTTGGGGGGACTAGAGGGGCCGGGGAGCTGTTTTTT.

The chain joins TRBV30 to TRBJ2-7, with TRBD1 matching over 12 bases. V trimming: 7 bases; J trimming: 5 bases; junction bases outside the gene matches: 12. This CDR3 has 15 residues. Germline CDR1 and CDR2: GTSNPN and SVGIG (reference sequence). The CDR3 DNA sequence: TGTGCCTTCACGGTCGTTGGGACAGGGGGCCACGAGCAGTACTTC. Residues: CAFTVVGTGGHEQYF.

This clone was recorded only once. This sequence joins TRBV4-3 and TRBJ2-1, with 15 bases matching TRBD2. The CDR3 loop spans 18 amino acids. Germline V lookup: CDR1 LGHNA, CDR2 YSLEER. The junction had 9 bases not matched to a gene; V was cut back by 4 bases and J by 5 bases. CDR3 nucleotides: TGCGCCAGCAGCCGAAGGGGAGGACTAGCGGGGGGGAACAATGAGCAGTTCTTC. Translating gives CASSRRGGLAGGNNEQFF.

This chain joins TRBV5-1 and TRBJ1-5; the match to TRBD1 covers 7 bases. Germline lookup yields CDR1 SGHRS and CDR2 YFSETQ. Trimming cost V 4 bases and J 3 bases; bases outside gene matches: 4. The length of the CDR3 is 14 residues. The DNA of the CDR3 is TGCGCCAGCAGCACGACAGGGTCCAATCAGCCCCAGCATTTT. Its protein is CASSTTGSNQPQHF.

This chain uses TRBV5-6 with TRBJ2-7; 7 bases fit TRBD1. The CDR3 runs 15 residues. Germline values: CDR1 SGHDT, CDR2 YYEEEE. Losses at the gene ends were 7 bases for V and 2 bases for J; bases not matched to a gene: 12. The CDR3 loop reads CASVSGWDRPYEQYF. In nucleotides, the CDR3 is TGTGCCAGCGTATCCGGGTGGGACAGACCCTACGAGCAGTACTTC.

The CDR3 protein is CASSRDTHSGNTIYF. DNA for the CDR3: TGTGCCAGCAGCCGGGACACCCACTCTGGAAACACCATATATTTT. This chain uses TRBV5-4 with TRBJ1-3, with D perhaps matching TRBD1 (6 bases). In germline, CDR1 is SGHNT, CDR2 YYREEE (reference sequence). V gave up 4 bases and J gave up 0 bases, with 11 bases separating them. This CDR3 contains 15 residues.

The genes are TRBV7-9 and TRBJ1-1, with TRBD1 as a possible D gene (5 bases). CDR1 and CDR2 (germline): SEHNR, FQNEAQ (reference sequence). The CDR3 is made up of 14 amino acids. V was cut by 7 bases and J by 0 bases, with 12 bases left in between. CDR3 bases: TGTGCCAGCAACCTCCTGGGGCTGAACACTGAAGCTTTCTTT. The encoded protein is CASNLLGLNTEAFF.

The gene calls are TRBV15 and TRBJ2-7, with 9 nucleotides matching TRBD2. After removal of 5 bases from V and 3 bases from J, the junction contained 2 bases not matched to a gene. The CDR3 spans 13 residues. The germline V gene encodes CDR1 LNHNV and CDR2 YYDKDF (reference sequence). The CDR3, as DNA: TGTGCCACCAGCGCGGGGGGGCACTACGAGCAGTACTTC. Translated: CATSAGGHYEQYF.

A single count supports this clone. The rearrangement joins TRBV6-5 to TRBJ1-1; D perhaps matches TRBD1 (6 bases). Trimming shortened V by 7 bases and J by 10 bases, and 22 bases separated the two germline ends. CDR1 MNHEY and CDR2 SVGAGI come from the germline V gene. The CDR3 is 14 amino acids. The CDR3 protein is CASTKRTEHKPAFF. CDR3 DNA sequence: TGTGCCAGCACCAAGCGGACAGAACACAAGCCAGCTTTCTTT.

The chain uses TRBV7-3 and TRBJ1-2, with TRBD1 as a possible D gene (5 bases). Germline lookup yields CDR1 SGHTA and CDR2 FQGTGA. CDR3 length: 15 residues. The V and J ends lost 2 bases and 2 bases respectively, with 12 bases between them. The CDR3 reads CASSLVGAGNYGYTF. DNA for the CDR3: TGTGCCAGCAGCTTAGTAGGGGCTGGCAACTATGGCTACACCTTC.

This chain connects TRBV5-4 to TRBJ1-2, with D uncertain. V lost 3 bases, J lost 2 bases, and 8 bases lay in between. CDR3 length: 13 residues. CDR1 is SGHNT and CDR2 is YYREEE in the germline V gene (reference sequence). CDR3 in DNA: TGTGCCAGCAGCTCGACACAGAACTATGGCTACACCTTC. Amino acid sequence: CASSSTQNYGYTF.

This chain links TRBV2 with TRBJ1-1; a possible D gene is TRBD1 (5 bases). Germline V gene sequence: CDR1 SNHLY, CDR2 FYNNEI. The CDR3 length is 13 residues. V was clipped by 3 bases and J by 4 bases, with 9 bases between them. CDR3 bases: TGTGCCAGCAGTGAGGGAGGGGCCACTGAAGCTTTCTTT. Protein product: CASSEGGATEAFF.

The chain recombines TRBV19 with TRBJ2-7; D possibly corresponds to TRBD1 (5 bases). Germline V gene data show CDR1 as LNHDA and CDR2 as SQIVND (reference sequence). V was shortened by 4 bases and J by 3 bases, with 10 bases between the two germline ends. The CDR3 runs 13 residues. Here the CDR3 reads CASSSSRGYEQYF. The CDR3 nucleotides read TGTGCCAGTAGTAGCTCAAGGGGCTACGAGCAGTACTTC. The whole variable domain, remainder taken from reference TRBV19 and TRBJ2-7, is DGGITQSPKYLFRKEGQNVTLSCEQNLNHDAMYWYRQDPGQGLRLIYYSQIVNDFQKGDIAEGYSVSREKKESFPLTVTSAQKNPTAFYLCASSSSRGYEQYFGPGTRLTVT.

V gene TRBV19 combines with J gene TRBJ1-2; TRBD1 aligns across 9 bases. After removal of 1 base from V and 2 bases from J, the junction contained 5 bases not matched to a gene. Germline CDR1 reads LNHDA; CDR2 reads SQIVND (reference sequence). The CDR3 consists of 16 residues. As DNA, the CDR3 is TGTGCCAGTAGTATAGGGGACAGGGTCTCCAACTATGGCTACACCTTC. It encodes CASSIGDRVSNYGYTF.

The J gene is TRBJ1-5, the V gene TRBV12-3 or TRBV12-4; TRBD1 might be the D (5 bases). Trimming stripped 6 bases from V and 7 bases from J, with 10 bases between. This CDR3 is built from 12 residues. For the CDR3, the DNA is TGTGCCAGCAGGGACCAGGGCCAGCCCCAGCATTTT. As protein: CASRDQGQPQHF.

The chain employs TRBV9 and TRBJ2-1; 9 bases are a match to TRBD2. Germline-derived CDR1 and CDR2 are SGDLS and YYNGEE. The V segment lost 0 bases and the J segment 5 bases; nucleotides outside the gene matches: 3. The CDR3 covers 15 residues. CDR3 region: CASSVETSGHNEQFF. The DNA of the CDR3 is TGTGCCAGCAGCGTAGAAACTAGCGGGCACAATGAGCAGTTCTTC. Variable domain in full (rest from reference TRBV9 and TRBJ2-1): DSGVTQTPKHLITATGQRVTLRCSPRSGDLSVYWYQQSLDQGLQFLIQYYNGEERAKGNILERFSAQQFPDLHSELNLSSLELGDSALYFCASSVETSGHNEQFFGPGTRLTVL.

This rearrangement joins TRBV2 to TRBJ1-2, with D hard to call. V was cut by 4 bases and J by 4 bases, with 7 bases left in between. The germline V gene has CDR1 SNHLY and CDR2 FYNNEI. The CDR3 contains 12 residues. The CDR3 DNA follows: TGTGCCAGCAGTGTCGCAGGCTATGGCTACACCTTC. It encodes CASSVAGYGYTF.

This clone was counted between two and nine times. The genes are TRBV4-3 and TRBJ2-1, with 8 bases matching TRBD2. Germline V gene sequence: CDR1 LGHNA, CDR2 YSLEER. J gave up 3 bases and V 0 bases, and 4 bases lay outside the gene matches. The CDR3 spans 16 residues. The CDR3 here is CASSQDVAGIYNEQFF. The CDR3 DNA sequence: TGCGCCAGCAGCCAAGACGTAGCGGGGATCTACAATGAGCAGTTCTTC.

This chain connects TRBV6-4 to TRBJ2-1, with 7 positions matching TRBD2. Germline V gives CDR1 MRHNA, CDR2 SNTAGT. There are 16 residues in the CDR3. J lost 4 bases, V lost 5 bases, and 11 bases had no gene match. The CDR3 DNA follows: TGTGCCAGCAGTCGGAATCCCAGCGGGGCATACAATGAGCAGTTCTTC. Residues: CASSRNPSGAYNEQFF.

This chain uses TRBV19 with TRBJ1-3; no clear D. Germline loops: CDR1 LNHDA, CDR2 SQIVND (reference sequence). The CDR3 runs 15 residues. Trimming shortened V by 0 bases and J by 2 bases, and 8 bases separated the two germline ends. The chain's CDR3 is CASSIDGGTGNTIYF. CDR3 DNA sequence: TGTGCCAGTAGTATAGACGGAGGGACTGGAAACACCATATATTTT.

DNA of the CDR3: TGTGCCAGCAAAGGTTCGGGGGGCGGGTATGGCTACACCTTC. This translates into CASKGSGGGYGYTF. This chain uses TRBV2 with TRBJ1-2; tentatively, D is TRBD1 (6 bases). Trimming took off 7 bases at V and 5 bases at J, with 17 bases between the two ends. This CDR3 spans 14 amino acids. CDR1 SNHLY and CDR2 FYNNEI come from the germline V gene.